Shown below are 14 T cell receptor beta chains from a single sample sequenced in a study of cytomegalovirus exposure and HLA in healthy donors. The PCR contained 60 Vbeta and 13 Jbeta primers. The data were produced by immunoSEQ multiplex PCR, yet TCRdb's version contains in-frame clones alone and is incomplete. This table holds some 170,000 clones, roughly four fifths found once. The sample comprised PBMCs. Receptor source: a middle-aged man in good health and CMV-seronegative.

The CDR3 DNA reads as TGTGCCATCAGGCAGGGTTTGGAGAACACCGGGGAGCTGTTTTTT. Translated: CAIRQGLENTGELFF. This chain joins TRBV10-3 and TRBJ2-2, with D possibly TRBD1 on 5 matching bases. The V gene's germline CDR1 is ENHRY and CDR2 SYGVKD. Between the trimmed V and J ends, which lost 6 bases and 1 base, there was a span of 12 bases. The CDR3 totals 15 residues.

This clone showed up just once. The chain employs TRBV7-6 and TRBJ1-2; weak D call: TRBD1 (5 bases). CDR3 length: 13 residues. Trimming stripped 0 bases from V and 6 bases from J, with 8 bases between. Germline V CDR1 and CDR2: SGHVS, FNYEAQ. The CDR3 DNA sequence: TGTGCCAGCAGCTTAGCGGAGGGGCATGGCTACACCTTC. This translates into CASSLAEGHGYTF.

The rearrangement links TRBV5-1 to TRBJ2-4; D unresolved. CDR3 length equals 14 residues. Germline CDR1 reads SGHRS; CDR2 reads YFSETQ. The ends were cut back, 3 bases at V and 0 bases at J, with 7 bases in the middle. The CDR3 reads CASSSGLAKNIQYF. CDR3 DNA sequence: TGCGCCAGCAGCTCAGGATTAGCCAAAAACATTCAGTACTTC.

The chain has TRBV20-1 and TRBJ1-2; no definite D call. The V and J ends lost 5 bases and 5 bases respectively, with 9 bases between them. Germline lookup yields CDR1 DFQATT and CDR2 SNEGSKA (reference sequence). This CDR3 has 11 amino acids. The CDR3 coding sequence is TGCAGTGCTCCGGCGGCTTATGGCTACACCTTC. This translates into CSAPAAYGYTF.

The chain uses TRBV19 and TRBJ2-1; TRBD2 aligns across 9 bases. With V trimmed by 3 bases and J by 0 bases, 9 bases remained unmatched. The CDR3 has 18 amino acids. Germline-derived CDR1 and CDR2 are LNHDA and SQIVND (reference sequence). The CDR3 sequence is CASSMRLAGFSSYNEQFF. As DNA, the CDR3 is TGTGCCAGTAGTATGCGCCTAGCGGGGTTCAGCTCCTACAATGAGCAGTTCTTC.

The CDR3 sequence: CSVALGQQETQYF. CDR3 sequence (DNA): TGCAGCGTTGCTTTGGGACAGCAAGAGACCCAGTACTTC. The chain employs TRBV29-1 and TRBJ2-5; 7 bases fit TRBD1. The V and J ends lost 4 bases and 2 bases, in that order; junction bases with no gene match: 4. The CDR3 length is 13 residues. CDR1 is SQVTM, CDR2 ANQGSEA, per germline. Complete variable domain (other parts from reference TRBV29-1 and TRBJ2-5): SAVISQKPSRDICQRGTSLTIQCQVDSQVTMMFWYRQQPGQSLTLIATANQGSEATYESGFVIDKFPISRPNLTFSTLTVSNMSPEDSSIYLCSVALGQQETQYFGPGTRLLVL.

Concerning this clone itself: In the same sample, other DNA sequences code for this CDR3. V and J are TRBV11-2 and TRBJ2-7; TRBD2 matches at 10 bases. V was clipped by 3 bases and J by 7 bases; unmatched bases: 6. The CDR3 runs 14 residues. The germline V gene encodes CDR1 SGHAT and CDR2 FQNNGV. The CDR3 nucleotides are TGTGCCAGCAGCTTTCTAGCGGGGGCAGGGGAGCAGTACTTC. Translating it yields CASSFLAGAGEQYF.

The chain employs TRBV10-3 and TRBJ2-2; D gene uncertain. Trimming took off 5 bases at V and 10 bases at J, with 14 bases between the two ends. The germline CDR1 and CDR2 sequences are ENHRY and SYGVKD. The CDR3 consists of 13 residues. CDR3 region: CAISPTGLEELFF. For the CDR3, the DNA is TGTGCCATCAGTCCTACCGGTCTAGAGGAGCTGTTTTTT.

V is TRBV27 and J is TRBJ2-2; 7 nucleotides match TRBD1. Germline lookup yields CDR1 MNHEY and CDR2 SMNVEV (reference sequence). Germline trimming cut 7 bases from V and 1 base from J; bases unmatched to any gene: 6. The CDR3 consists of 15 residues. The CDR3 DNA sequence: TGTGCCAGCAAGGTTGGGACAGTGAACACCGGGGAGCTGTTTTTT. Translation gives CASKVGTVNTGELFF.

The rearrangement joins TRBV25-1 to TRBJ2-6; 10 bases fit TRBD1. Germline trimming cut 5 bases from V and 3 bases from J; bases unmatched to any gene: 7. The CDR3 runs to 17 residues. Germline V lookup: CDR1 MGHDK, CDR2 SYGVNS. The CDR3 sequence is CASSPRTGGSGANVLTF. The CDR3 DNA follows: TGTGCCAGCAGTCCGCGGACAGGGGGGAGTGGGGCCAACGTCCTGACTTTC. Full variable domain (missing parts from reference TRBV25-1 and TRBJ2-6): EADIYQTPRYLVIGTGKKITLECSQTMGHDKMYWYQQDPGMELHLIHYSYGVNSTEKGDLSSESTVSRIRTEHFPLTLESARPSHTSQYLCASSPRTGGSGANVLTFGAGSRLTVL.

The chain combines TRBV6-6 with TRBJ1-2, with a tentative D call TRBD1 (5 bases). Between the trimmed V and J ends, which lost 0 bases and 3 bases, there was a span of 11 bases. This CDR3 spans 15 amino acids. The germline CDR1 and CDR2 sequences are MNHNY and SVGAGI (reference sequence). The CDR3 sequence: CASSYSSGAHYGYTF. In DNA, the CDR3 is TGTGCCAGCAGTTACTCGAGTGGGGCCCACTATGGCTACACCTTC.

The chain uses TRBV4-1 and TRBJ1-2; D is ambiguous. The V and J ends lost 3 bases and 4 bases respectively, with 24 bases between them. Germline-derived CDR1 and CDR2 are MGHRA and YSYEKL. The CDR3 covers 18 residues. In DNA, the CDR3 is TGCGCCAGCAGCCACACCGACACAAGTCGACCACTTCTCTATGGCTACACCTTC. It codes for CASSHTDTSRPLLYGYTF.

The chain links TRBV28 to TRBJ2-7, with 7 bases matching TRBD1. The length of the CDR3 is 16 residues. J was trimmed by 1 base and V by 6 bases; bases with no gene match: 12. From germline, CDR1 is MDHEN and CDR2 SYDVKM. The CDR3 DNA follows: TGTGCCAGCAGGTCCCGGGACAGCGATTATTCCTACGAGCAGTACTTC. This sequence encodes CASRSRDSDYSYEQYF.

The V call is TRBV15, the J call TRBJ2-7, with D maybe TRBD2 (5 bases). This CDR3 has 15 residues. Looked up from germline, CDR1 is LNHNV and CDR2 is YYDKDF (reference sequence). The V end lost 3 bases, the J end lost 6 bases, and 18 bases lay between the germline ends. CDR3 loop: CATSSRRGPGGEQYF. CDR3 coding DNA: TGTGCCACCAGCAGCCGGAGAGGGCCAGGCGGCGAGCAGTACTTC.